A selection of T cell receptor beta chains follows, all from one sample in a study of Ad26.COV2.S vaccination and SARS-CoV-2 variants. The assay was immunoSEQ multiplex PCR, and TCRdb's table has in-frame clones only and misses some. The sample includes approximately 280,000 clones, 80% to 90% seen only once; the top ten take approximately 3.3%. The material sequenced was peripheral blood, taken in a trial of Ad26.COV2.S vaccine versus placebo. All receptors come from a person between 18 and 60 years old who received the Ad26.COV2.S COVID-19 vaccine or a placebo. Both conserved end residues are part of each CDR3. The D gene is left open where the match is weak. Some rows mark clone size as missing; the rest say once, few, many or name a class of expanded clone.

d_call	cdr3_length	v_call	clone_size	j_call	cdr3_aa	cdr3_nt
.	14	TRBV5-1	once	TRBJ2-3	CASRERSSTDTQYF	TGCGCCAGCAGAGAGAGGTCTTCCACAGATACGCAGTATTTT
.	14	TRBV9	.	TRBJ1-4	CASSAPGHNEKLFF	TGTGCCAGCAGCGCGCCGGGACACAATGAAAAACTGTTTTTT
.	14	TRBV5-1	.	TRBJ1-1	CASSGGGANTEAFF	TGCGCCAGCAGTGGTGGGGGGGCGAACACTGAAGCTTTCTTT
.	13	TRBV19	.	TRBJ1-5	CASMSSAYQPQHF	TGTGCCAGTATGTCATCAGCCTATCAGCCCCAGCATTTT
TRBD2	17	TRBV14	.	TRBJ2-2	CASSQVSGRTNTGELFF	TGTGCCAGCAGCCAAGTTAGCGGGAGGACGAACACCGGGGAGCTGTTTTTT
.	15	TRBV4-1	.	TRBJ2-2	CASSQHSVAPGELFF	TGCGCCAGCAGCCAACATTCGGTAGCGCCCGGGGAGCTGTTTTTT
TRBD2	16	TRBV5-5	once	TRBJ2-5	CASSRPGGGLEETQYF	TGTGCCAGCAGCCGTCCGGGGGGGGGCCTCGAAGAGACCCAGTACTTC
TRBD1	15	TRBV12-5	.	TRBJ2-1	CASGLAQGAYNEQFF	TGTGCTAGTGGTTTGGCCCAGGGGGCCTACAATGAGCAGTTCTTC
TRBD1	13	TRBV7-9	.	TRBJ2-7	CASLGTGVNEQYF	TGTGCCAGCCTCGGGACAGGGGTTAACGAGCAGTACTTC
.	16	TRBV15	once	TRBJ1-4	CATSRDRGATNEKLFF	TGTGCCACCAGCAGAGACAGGGGTGCAACTAATGAAAAACTGTTTTTT
.	14	TRBV5-6	.	TRBJ1-4	CASSLRGNNEKLFF	TGTGCCAGCAGCTTGAGGGGGAATAATGAAAAACTGTTTTTT
.	13	TRBV24-1	.	TRBJ1-5	CATSETGNQPQHF	TGTGCCACCAGTGAAACGGGTAATCAGCCCCAGCATTTT
TRBD1	15	TRBV18	few	TRBJ1-1	CASSPAEGANTEAFF	TGTGCCAGCTCACCTGCTGAGGGGGCGAACACTGAAGCTTTCTTT
.	11	TRBV13	.	TRBJ2-7	CASSSDSEQYF	TGTGCCAGCAGCTCCGACAGCGAGCAGTACTTC
.	15	TRBV15	.	TRBJ2-7	CATSPRLADNYEQYF	TGTGCCACCAGCCCCCGCCTAGCAGACAACTACGAGCAGTACTTC
TRBD1	14	TRBV25-1	.	TRBJ2-2	CASSRQGSPGELFF	TGTGCCAGCAGTAGACAGGGTAGTCCCGGGGAGCTGTTTTTT
.	15	TRBV11-3	.	TRBJ2-2	CASSPLGAGAGELFF	TGTGCCAGCAGCCCCTTGGGGGCTGGGGCCGGGGAGCTGTTTTTT
.	12	TRBV3-1/TRBV3-2	few	TRBJ1-1	CASSFGSTEAFF	TGTGCCAGCAGCTTCGGAAGCACTGAAGCTTTCTTT
.	15	TRBV3-1/TRBV3-2	.	TRBJ1-1	CASSQDNRGSTEAFF	TGTGCCAGCAGCCAAGATAACCGGGGGAGCACTGAAGCTTTCTTT
.	15	TRBV14	.	TRBJ2-4	CASSHSGTAKNIQYF	TGTGCCAGCAGCCATTCCGGGACAGCCAAAAACATTCAGTACTTC
TRBD2	15	TRBV19	once	TRBJ2-1	CASRQPGLAGPEQFF	TGTGCCAGTAGACAACCGGGACTAGCGGGACCCGAGCAGTTCTTC
.	14	TRBV30	.	TRBJ2-2	CAWSVPGEAGELFF	TGTGCCTGGAGTGTACCGGGGGAGGCCGGGGAGCTGTTTTTT
TRBD2	14	TRBV29-1	.	TRBJ2-1	CSVERLAGEGEQFF	TGCAGCGTTGAAAGGCTAGCGGGAGAGGGTGAGCAGTTCTTC
TRBD2	17	TRBV5-1	.	TRBJ2-7	CASSRLVGGFGTYEQYF	TGCGCCAGCAGCCGCCTCGTGGGAGGGTTCGGAACCTACGAGCAGTACTTC
.	15	TRBV5-1	.	TRBJ1-5	CASSLGGSGNQPQHF	TGCGCCAGCAGCTTGGGTGGGTCGGGCAATCAGCCCCAGCATTTT
.	14	TRBV7-9	.	TRBJ2-1	CASTYRGFSDEQFF	TGTGCCAGCACCTATCGGGGATTCTCAGATGAGCAGTTCTTC
TRBD2	15	TRBV6-5	.	TRBJ2-7	CASSYSSSGSYEQYF	TGTGCCAGCAGTTACTCGTCTAGCGGGAGTTACGAGCAGTACTTC
.	15	TRBV19	.	TRBJ1-2	CASRSTRGDPYGYTF	TGTGCCAGTAGATCGACTCGGGGGGACCCCTATGGCTACACCTTC
.	14	TRBV11-3	.	TRBJ1-1	CASSLRGGSTEAFF	TGTGCCAGCAGCTTAAGGGGGGGAAGTACTGAAGCTTTCTTT
.	16	TRBV7-2	.	TRBJ2-5	CASSLALVMEGGTQYF	TGTGCCAGCAGCTTAGCGCTTGTTATGGAGGGCGGGACCCAGTACTTC
.	17	TRBV12-5	.	TRBJ1-2	CASGLGAFAGEGYGYTF	TGTGCTAGTGGTTTGGGCGCCTTCGCCGGGGAGGGCTATGGCTACACCTTC
.	12	TRBV10-3	.	TRBJ1-1	CAIRAGDTEAFF	TGTGCCATCAGGGCAGGGGACACTGAAGCTTTCTTT
TRBD2	15	TRBV29-1	.	TRBJ2-7	CSVMGLASLSYEQYF	TGCAGCGTTATGGGACTAGCGAGCCTCTCCTACGAGCAGTACTTC
.	13	TRBV5-1	.	TRBJ2-5	CASSFGAQETQYF	TGCGCCAGCAGCTTCGGGGCGCAAGAGACCCAGTACTTC
.	14	TRBV7-2	.	TRBJ1-1	CASSQTRGAVEAFF	TGTGCCAGCAGCCAGACTCGGGGCGCGGTTGAAGCTTTCTTT
.	13	TRBV7-9	.	TRBJ1-2	CASSFRSAHGYTF	TGTGCCAGCAGCTTTAGGAGCGCTCATGGCTACACCTTC
.	13	TRBV27	.	TRBJ1-1	CASSTEFRTEAFF	TGTGCCAGCAGTACAGAGTTTAGGACTGAAGCTTTCTTT
.	15	TRBV5-1	.	TRBJ2-5	CASSSLTGGAETQYF	TGCGCCAGCAGCTCTTTAACAGGGGGGGCGGAGACCCAGTACTTC
TRBD1	15	TRBV15	.	TRBJ2-7	CATSRVRGHSYEQYF	TGTGCCACCAGCAGAGTGAGGGGGCACTCCTACGAGCAGTACTTC
TRBD1	15	TRBV5-1	.	TRBJ2-3	CASSLQGARADTQYF	TGCGCCAGCAGTTTGCAGGGGGCGCGAGCAGATACGCAGTATTTT
.	14	TRBV19	.	TRBJ1-2	CASSSGRADYGYTF	TGTGCCAGTAGTTCGGGGAGGGCCGACTATGGCTACACCTTC
.	18	TRBV25-1	.	TRBJ2-3	CASSEYPGSASGTDTQYF	TGTGCCAGCAGTGAGTACCCGGGTAGCGCCTCGGGCACAGATACGCAGTATTTT
.	14	TRBV3-1/TRBV3-2	.	TRBJ2-4	CASSPFSAKNIQYF	TGTGCCAGCAGCCCTTTTTCAGCCAAAAACATTCAGTACTTC
.	14	TRBV30	.	TRBJ1-3	CGGRRAGSGNTIYF	TGTGGAGGGAGGAGGGCAGGCTCTGGAAACACCATATATTTT
.	12	TRBV12-3/TRBV12-4	.	TRBJ1-1	CASSLARREAFF	TGTGCCAGCAGTTTAGCGCGGCGTGAAGCTTTCTTT
TRBD1	19	TRBV5-6	.	TRBJ1-2	CASSAGRGLRGSILYGYTF	TGTGCCAGCAGCGCGGGAAGGGGGCTGAGGGGATCTATTCTCTATGGCTACACCTTC
TRBD1	24	TRBV6-2/TRBV6-3	once	TRBJ2-1	CASTPVGTGTPLTGKQSSYNEQFF	TGTGCCAGCACCCCGGTGGGGACAGGGACCCCACTAACAGGAAAACAGAGCTCCTACAATGAGCAGTTCTTC
.	12	TRBV27	.	TRBJ2-1	CASSSTINEQFF	TGTGCCAGCAGTTCTACAATTAATGAGCAGTTCTTC
.	15	TRBV2	.	TRBJ2-6	CASSVSVPGANVLTF	TGTGCCAGCAGTGTCTCCGTACCTGGGGCCAACGTCCTGACTTTC
.	15	TRBV6-5	.	TRBJ2-1	CASSYSWSQTRGQFF	TGTGCCAGCAGTTACTCGTGGTCGCAAACCAGGGGGCAGTTCTTC
.	13	TRBV19	.	TRBJ1-2	CASEPDSHYGYTF	TGTGCCAGTGAGCCTGACAGCCACTATGGCTACACCTTC
.	14	TRBV21-1	.	TRBJ1-2	CASSKVRGVSGYTF	TGTGCCAGCAGCAAAGTTAGAGGGGTAAGCGGCTACACCTTC
.	14	TRBV30	.	TRBJ2-7	CAWSVTESSYEQYF	TGTGCCTGGAGTGTAACGGAGAGCTCCTACGAGCAGTACTTC
.	17	TRBV5-1	.	TRBJ2-2	CASSLGTAPARTGELFF	TGCGCCAGCAGCTTGGGGACGGCTCCGGCGCGCACCGGGGAGCTGTTTTTT
.	14	TRBV5-1	.	TRBJ1-1	CASSSLGGNTEAFF	TGCGCCAGCAGCTCCCTTGGGGGGAACACTGAAGCTTTCTTT
.	14	TRBV10-3	.	TRBJ1-1	CAISALGMNTEAFF	TGTGCCATCAGCGCGCTAGGGATGAACACTGAAGCTTTCTTT
.	13	TRBV6-5	once	TRBJ1-1	CASSYGSNTEAFF	TGTGCCAGCAGTTACGGAAGTAACACTGAAGCTTTCTTT
.	15	TRBV9	.	TRBJ1-5	CASSVGGGAGQPQHF	TGTGCCAGCAGCGTAGGAGGGGGGGCGGGTCAGCCCCAGCATTTT